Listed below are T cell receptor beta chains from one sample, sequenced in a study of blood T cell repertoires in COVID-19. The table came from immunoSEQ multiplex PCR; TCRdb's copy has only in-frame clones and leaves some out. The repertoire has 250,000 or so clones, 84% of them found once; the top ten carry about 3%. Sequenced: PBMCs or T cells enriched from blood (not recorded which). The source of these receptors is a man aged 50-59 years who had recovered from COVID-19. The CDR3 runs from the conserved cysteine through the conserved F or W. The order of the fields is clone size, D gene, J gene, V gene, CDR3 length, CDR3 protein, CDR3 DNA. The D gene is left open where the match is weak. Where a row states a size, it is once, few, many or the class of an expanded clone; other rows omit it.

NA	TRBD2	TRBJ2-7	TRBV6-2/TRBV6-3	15	CASSYSRTRWGEQYF	TGTGCCAGCAGTTACTCAAGGACTAGGTGGGGCGAGCAGTACTTC
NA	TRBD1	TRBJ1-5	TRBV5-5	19	CASSLIPGQGPLSNQPQHF	TGTGCCAGCAGCTTGATACCGGGACAGGGGCCTCTAAGCAATCAGCCCCAGCATTTT
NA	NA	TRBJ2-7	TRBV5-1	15	CASSLVAGVSYEQYF	TGCGCCAGCAGCTTGGTAGCCGGGGTCTCCTACGAGCAGTACTTC
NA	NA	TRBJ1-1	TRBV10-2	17	CASSFGSMAIMNTEAFF	TGCGCCAGCAGCTTCGGGTCGATGGCTATTATGAACACTGAAGCTTTCTTT
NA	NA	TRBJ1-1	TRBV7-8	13	CASSLAATGSAFF	TGTGCCAGCAGCTTAGCGGCTACAGGGTCGGCTTTCTTT
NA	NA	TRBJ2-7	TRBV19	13	CASSIGQSYEQYF	TGTGCCAGTAGTATTGGTCAGTCCTACGAGCAGTACTTC
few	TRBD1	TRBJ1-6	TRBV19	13	CASRTGLNSPLHF	TGTGCCAGCAGGACAGGACTTAATTCACCCCTCCACTTT
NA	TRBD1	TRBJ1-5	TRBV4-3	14	CASSQTRDSQPQHF	TGCGCCAGCAGCCAAACAAGGGACAGCCAGCCCCAGCATTTT
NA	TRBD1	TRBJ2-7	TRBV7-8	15	CASSLVGQGRSEQYF	TGTGCCAGCAGCTTAGTAGGACAGGGGCGCTCCGAGCAGTACTTC
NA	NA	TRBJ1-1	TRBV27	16	CASRVRGPSLRTEAFF	TGTGCCAGCAGGGTCAGGGGACCTTCCCTTCGGACTGAAGCTTTCTTT
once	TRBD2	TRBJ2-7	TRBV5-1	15	CASKSLAGTAYEQYF	TGCGCCAGCAAATCTCTAGCGGGGACCGCCTACGAGCAGTACTTC
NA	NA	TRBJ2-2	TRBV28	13	CASRSQNTGELFF	TGTGCCAGTCGGTCCCAGAACACCGGGGAGCTGTTTTTT
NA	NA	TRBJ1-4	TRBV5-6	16	CASSLGIRGANEKLFF	TGTGCCAGCAGCTTGGGAATCAGGGGAGCTAATGAAAAACTGTTTTTT
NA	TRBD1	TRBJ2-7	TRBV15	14	CATSRRTGGNEQYF	TGTGCCACCAGCAGGCGGACAGGGGGCAACGAGCAGTACTTC
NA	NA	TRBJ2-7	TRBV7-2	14	CASSIRRTAYEQYF	TGTGCCAGCAGCATACGGAGGACAGCCTACGAGCAGTACTTC
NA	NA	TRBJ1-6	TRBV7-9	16	CASRPYGGEFNSPLHF	TGTGCCAGCAGACCCTACGGGGGTGAATTCAATTCACCCCTCCACTTT
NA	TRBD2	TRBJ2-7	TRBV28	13	CATTLGREDEQYF	TGTGCCACCACTCTGGGGCGGGAGGACGAGCAGTACTTC
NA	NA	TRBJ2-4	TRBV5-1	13	CASSTITENIQYF	TGCGCCAGCAGTACGATCACAGAAAACATTCAGTACTTC
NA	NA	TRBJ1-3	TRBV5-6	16	CASGRTDSFSGNTIYF	TGTGCCAGCGGTAGGACAGATTCCTTCTCTGGAAACACCATATATTTT